This is a list of T cell receptor beta chains from one sample in a study of blood T cell repertoires in COVID-19. The assay was immunoSEQ multiplex PCR, and TCRdb's table has in-frame clones only and misses some. The sample has hundreds of thousands of clones, about 90% seen once. Material: peripheral blood. These receptors originate from a man in his forties or fifties with acute or convalescent COVID-19. Each CDR3 is given with its conserved first and last residue.

V	CDR3
TRBV11-2	CASSLIRGYEQYF
TRBV9	CASSSGGTVSGELFF
TRBV11-2	CASSLGLLAGGSTDTQYF
TRBV24-1	CATSVGQQETQYF
TRBV18	CASSPRTGGPDTQYF
TRBV3-1/TRBV3-2	CASSQNRGTGEYEQYF
TRBV7-2	CASSLLGTSGGEETQYF
TRBV3-1/TRBV3-2	CASSHHSRGTNTGELFF
TRBV4-2	CASSQEGSSGTDTQYF
TRBV2	CASMGASGSYEQYF
TRBV5-1	CASSFTGASEAFF
TRBV18	CASSSTGIAYEQYF
TRBV27	CASSDGLAGGETQYF
TRBV9	CASSARLGTGGGEQYF
TRBV25-1	CASSLGRRTTDTQYF
TRBV12-5	CASGLGTFQETQYF
TRBV5-8	CASSRRGNIQYF
TRBV30	CACTGTGAGNTIYF
TRBV13	CASSLGAENYEQYF
TRBV5-8	CASSSSSRSLDKNIQYF
TRBV19	CASSMMADTDQPQHF
TRBV4-1	CASSNPQGANTEAFF
TRBV5-4	CASSFGFSGELFF
TRBV27	CASSLFPGQVWDGYTF
TRBV13	CASSDLNTEAFF
TRBV7-3	CASSEFPGLAGEMNTQYF
TRBV11-3	CASSGGQGLGEQYF
TRBV30	CARKGGGRMGNTIYF
TRBV28	CASRPALGSYEQYF
TRBV9	CASSVGGSTDTQYF
TRBV7-2	CASSLRSSGAETQYF
TRBV28	CASSLPKTGLYGYTF
TRBV5-1	CASSLARGGPVPEAFF
TRBV19	CASSITGGSQPQHF
TRBV9	CASSSGLGAGNTIYF
TRBV6-5	CASSYDGRWTEAFF
TRBV7-2	CASRGQGFERAGYTF
TRBV6-6	CASSYPDSTYEQYF
TRBV19	CASSIFPPGSQPQHF
TRBV5-1	CASSPWGGSNYNEQFF
TRBV11-2	CASSYLSDRLNTF
TRBV4-1	CASSQEGGVTGELFF
TRBV4-1	CASSYLAGGPYEQYF
TRBV15	CATRLRGSSYNEQFF
TRBV21-1	CASSKALRRAPIGNTIYF
TRBV6-5	CASSYLMGGTYEQYF
TRBV7-9	CASSLALVDTEAFF
TRBV6-5	CASSMGPRHYGYTF
TRBV9	CASSVLQGGFNEQFF